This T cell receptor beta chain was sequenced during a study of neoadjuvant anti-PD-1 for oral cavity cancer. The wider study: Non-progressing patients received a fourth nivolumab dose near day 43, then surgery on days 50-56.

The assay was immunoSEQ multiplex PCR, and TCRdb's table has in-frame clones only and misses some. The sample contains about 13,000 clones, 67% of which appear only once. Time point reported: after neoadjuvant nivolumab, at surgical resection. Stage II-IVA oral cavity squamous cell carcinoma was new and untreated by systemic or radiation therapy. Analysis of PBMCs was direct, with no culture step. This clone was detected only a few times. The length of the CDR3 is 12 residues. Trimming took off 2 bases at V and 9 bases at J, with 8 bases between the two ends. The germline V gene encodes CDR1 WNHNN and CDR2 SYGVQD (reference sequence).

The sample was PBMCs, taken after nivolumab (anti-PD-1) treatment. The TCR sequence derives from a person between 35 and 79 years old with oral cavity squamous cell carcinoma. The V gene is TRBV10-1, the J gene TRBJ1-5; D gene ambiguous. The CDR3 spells CASSENKGPQHF. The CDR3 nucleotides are TGCGCCAGCAGTGAGAATAAGGGGCCCCAGCATTTT.